This TCR beta chain was sequenced in a study of T cell responses to AZD1222 COVID-19 vaccine. This table comes from immunoSEQ multiplex PCR, and its TCRdb copy is limited to in-frame clones, with some not included. The sample consists of tens of thousands of clones, roughly 85% of them appearing once. Whole-study findings and limits: Clonal diversity was possibly underestimated, and the donors were mostly white British, with more females. None of the repertoires were sampled until the peak T cell response had passed.

About this clone: The target antigen is unknown.

The clonotype was recovered from an adult who received the AZD1222 COVID-19 vaccine. The input for sequencing was peripheral blood, taken 28 days after the second AZD1222 dose.

In DNA, the CDR3 is TGTGCCAGCAGCTCCCCCGGGGAGCTGTTTTTT. The encoded protein is CASSSPGELFF. The chain recombines TRBV7-2 with TRBJ2-2, with D unclear. With 4 bases removed from V and 6 bases from J, the gap between germline ends came to 3 bases. CDR3 length: 11 amino acids. Germline values: CDR1 SGHTA, CDR2 FQGNSA.